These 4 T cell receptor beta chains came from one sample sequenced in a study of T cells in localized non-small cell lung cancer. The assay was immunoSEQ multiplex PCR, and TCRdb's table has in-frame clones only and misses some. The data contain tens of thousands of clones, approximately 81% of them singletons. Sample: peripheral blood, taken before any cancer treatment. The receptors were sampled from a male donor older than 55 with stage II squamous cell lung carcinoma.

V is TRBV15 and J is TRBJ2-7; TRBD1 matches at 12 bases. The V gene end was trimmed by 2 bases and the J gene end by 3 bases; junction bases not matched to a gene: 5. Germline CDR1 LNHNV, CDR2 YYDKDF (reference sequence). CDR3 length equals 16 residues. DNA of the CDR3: TGTGCCACCAGCAGAATGGGACAGGGGGCGGTCTACGAGCAGTACTTC. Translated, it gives CATSRMGQGAVYEQYF.

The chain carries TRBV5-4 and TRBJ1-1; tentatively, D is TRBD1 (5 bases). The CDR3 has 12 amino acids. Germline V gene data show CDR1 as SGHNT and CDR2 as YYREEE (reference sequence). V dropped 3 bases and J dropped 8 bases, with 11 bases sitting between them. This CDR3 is CASSSGQREAFF. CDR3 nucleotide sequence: TGTGCCAGCAGCTCGGGGCAAAGGGAAGCTTTCTTT.

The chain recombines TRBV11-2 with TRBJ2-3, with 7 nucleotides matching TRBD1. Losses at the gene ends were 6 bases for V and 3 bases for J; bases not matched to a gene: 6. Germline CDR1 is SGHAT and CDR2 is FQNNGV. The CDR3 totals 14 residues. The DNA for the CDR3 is TGTGCCAGCAGACGGGACAGCACAACAGATACGCAGTATTTT. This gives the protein CASRRDSTTDTQYF.

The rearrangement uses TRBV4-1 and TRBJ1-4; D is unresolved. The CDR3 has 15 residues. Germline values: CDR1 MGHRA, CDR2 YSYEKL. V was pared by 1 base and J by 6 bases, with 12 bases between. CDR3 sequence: CASSQGWGGDEKLFF. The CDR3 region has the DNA TGCGCCAGCAGCCAAGGCTGGGGAGGCGATGAAAAACTGTTTTTT.